The T cell receptor (beta chain) described here comes from a study of cytomegalovirus exposure and HLA in healthy donors. Study at large: A subsequent analysis stated that the 120 or so validation repertoires were run on the same platform as the roughly 700 first-cohort repertoires.

Points on this clone: The antigen is unknown.

Profiling relied on immunoSEQ multiplex PCR, and the TCRdb table lists in-frame clones only, not all of them. The sample lists 250,000 to 400,000 clones, approximately 91% occurring once. CDR3 length equals 13 residues. V gave up 0 bases and J gave up 4 bases, with 8 bases separating them. CDR1 and CDR2 from the germline V gene are SGDLS and YYNGEE. General study points: CMV antigen specificity was confirmed in vitro for a few CMV-associated chains. The authors enumerated over 150 TCR beta chains as linked to cytomegalovirus.

The source is a man aged 25-40 years in good health and CMV-seronegative. The chain uses TRBV9 and TRBJ2-7; perhaps TRBD1 as D (6 bases). Sequencing was performed on PBMCs. CDR3 DNA sequence: TGTGCCAGCAGCGTAGAACAGGGATACGAGCAGTACTTC. It specifies CASSVEQGYEQYF.